This T cell receptor beta chain is drawn from a study of beta chain features in type 1 diabetes. Findings of the study overall: Patients with Type 1 diabetes showed moderately but significantly shorter TCRB CDR3s in all four CD4+ subsets.

Germline-derived CDR1 and CDR2 are GTSNPN and SVGIG (reference sequence). Trimming shortened V by 5 bases and J by 7 bases, and 14 bases separated the two germline ends. The CDR3 spans 13 residues. The study reverse transcribed the entire isolated RNA, so it sequenced expressed TCRB transcripts. Sequencing was performed with immunoSEQ multiplex PCR; in TCRdb, only in-frame clones are kept and a portion is missing. The repertoire holds tens of thousands of clones, with 35% to 55% as singletons. With regard to this clone: Its target is unknown.

This clonotype was sampled from a young man with type 1 diabetes. The genes are TRBV30 and TRBJ1-4; D uncertain. The sample taken for sequencing was stem cell memory CD4+ T cells from blood. The CDR3 nucleotides are TGTGCCTGGCGGAGAGCGGCAGGTGAAAAACTGTTTTTT. This codes for CAWRRAAGEKLFF.